The sequence of this T cell receptor beta chain was determined in a study of early T cells in non-severe SARS-CoV-2 infection. Study summary: The input, bulk RNA from unsorted whole blood, was sequenced, and chains were unpaired. Overall study results and limits: Private and CD4 specificities were missed by VDJdb matching, which favored anti-spike CD8 responses.

Unique molecular identifiers were attached to individual cDNA molecules. From the 5' RACE reads, TCRdb called clonotypes with MiXCR, one entry per CDR3 protein. The table shows approximately 32,000 distinct CDR3 sequences, with 5.8% occurring only once. This clonotype was seen many times. Its antigen is not known. The CDR3 sequence is 11 residues long. The V gene lost 1 base and the J gene lost 3 bases, with 3 bases spanning the gap. Germline V gene sequence: CDR1 SQVTM, CDR2 ANQGSEA. V is TRBV29-1 and J is TRBJ1-2; D call uncertain. This TCR was recovered from an adult who was a healthcare worker with PCR-confirmed SARS-CoV-2 infection or an uninfected control (not recorded which). The sample was whole blood. The CDR3 DNA is TGCAGCGTTGAAGCTGACTATGGCTACACCTTC. Its protein is CSVEADYGYTF.